This TCR beta chain was recovered during a study of neurological immune-mediated disorders. In this sample, this clonotype turned up many times. As yet, its antigen is unknown. A total of 2 million PBMCs stored at -80 degrees C provided the unsorted libraries. The cDNA was generated by 5'RACE with 10-nucleotide random UMIs. One entry per CDR3 protein results from TCRdb running MiXCR on the 5' RACE reads. The sample has approximately 66,000 distinct CDR3 sequences, nearly 3.5% seen once. Whole-study results and caveats: It was the repertoires of 18 of 34 multiple sclerosis patients that phylogenetic grouping placed in one related-CDR3 cluster, which is a possible signature. None of the CDR3 amino acid sequences of expanded clones were shared across subjects, and this suggested private repertoires in all groups.

Germline lookup yields CDR1 SGHRS and CDR2 YFSETQ. This CDR3 spans 16 amino acids. V shed 2 bases and J 7 bases; nucleotides not matched to a gene: 8. This receptor was obtained from a man between 40 and 49 years old with multiple sclerosis. The V call is TRBV5-1, the J call TRBJ2-5; 13 bases map to TRBD2. Input material: PBMCs. CDR3 in DNA: TGCGCCAGCAGCTTAGGACTAGCGGGAGTCGAGGGGACCCAGTACTTC. Its translation: CASSLGLAGVEGTQYF. Full variable domain (remainder filled in from reference TRBV5-1 and TRBJ2-5): KAGVTQTPRYLIKTRGQQVTLSCSPISGHRSVSWYQQTPGQGLQFLFEYFSETQRNKGNFPGRFSGRQFSNSRSEMNVSTLELGDSALYLCASSLGLAGVEGTQYFGPGTRLLVL.